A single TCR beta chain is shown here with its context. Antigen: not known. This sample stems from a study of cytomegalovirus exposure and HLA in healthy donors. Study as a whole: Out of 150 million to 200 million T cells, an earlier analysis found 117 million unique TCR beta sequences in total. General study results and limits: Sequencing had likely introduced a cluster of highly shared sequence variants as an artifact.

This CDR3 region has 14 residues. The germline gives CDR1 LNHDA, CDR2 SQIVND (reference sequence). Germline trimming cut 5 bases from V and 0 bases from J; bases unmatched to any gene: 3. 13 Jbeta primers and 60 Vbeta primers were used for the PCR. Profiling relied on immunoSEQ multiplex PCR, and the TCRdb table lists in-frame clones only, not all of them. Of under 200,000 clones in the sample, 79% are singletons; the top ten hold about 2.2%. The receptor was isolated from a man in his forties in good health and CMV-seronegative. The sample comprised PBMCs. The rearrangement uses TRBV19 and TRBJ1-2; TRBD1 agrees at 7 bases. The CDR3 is CASSRTGTNYGYTF. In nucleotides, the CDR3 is TGTGCCAGTAGTCGGACAGGAACTAACTATGGCTACACCTTC. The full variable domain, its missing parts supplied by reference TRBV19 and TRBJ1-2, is DGGITQSPKYLFRKEGQNVTLSCEQNLNHDAMYWYRQDPGQGLRLIYYSQIVNDFQKGDIAEGYSVSREKKESFPLTVTSAQKNPTAFYLCASSRTGTNYGYTFGSGTRLTVV.